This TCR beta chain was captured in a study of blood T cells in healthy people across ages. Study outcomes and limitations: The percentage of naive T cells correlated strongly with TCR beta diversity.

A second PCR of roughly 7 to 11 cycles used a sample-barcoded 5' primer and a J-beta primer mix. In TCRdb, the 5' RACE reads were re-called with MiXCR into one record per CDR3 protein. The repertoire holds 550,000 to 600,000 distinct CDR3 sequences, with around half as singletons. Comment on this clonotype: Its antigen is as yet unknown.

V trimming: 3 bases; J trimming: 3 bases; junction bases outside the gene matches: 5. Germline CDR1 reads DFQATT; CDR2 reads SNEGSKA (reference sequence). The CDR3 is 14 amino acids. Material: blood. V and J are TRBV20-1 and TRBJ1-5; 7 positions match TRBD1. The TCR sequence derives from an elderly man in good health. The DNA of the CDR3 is TGCAGTGCTAGCCAGACAGGGTTCAATCAGCCCCAGCATTTT. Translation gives CSASQTGFNQPQHF.